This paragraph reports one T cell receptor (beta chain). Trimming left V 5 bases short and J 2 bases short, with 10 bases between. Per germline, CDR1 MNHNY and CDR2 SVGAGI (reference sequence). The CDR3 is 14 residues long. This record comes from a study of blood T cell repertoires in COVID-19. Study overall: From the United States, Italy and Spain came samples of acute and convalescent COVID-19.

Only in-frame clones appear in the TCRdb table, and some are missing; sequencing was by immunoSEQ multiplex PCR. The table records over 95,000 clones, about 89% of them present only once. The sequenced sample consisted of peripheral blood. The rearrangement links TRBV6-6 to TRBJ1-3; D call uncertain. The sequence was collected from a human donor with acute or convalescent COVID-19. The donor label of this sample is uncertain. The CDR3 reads CASSHQATGNTIYF. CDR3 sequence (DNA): TGTGCCAGCAGTCACCAGGCAACTGGAAACACCATATATTTT.